Shown below are 13 T cell receptor beta chains from a single sample sequenced in a study of blood T cell repertoires in COVID-19. Libraries were prepared by immunoSEQ multiplex PCR; TCRdb keeps only in-frame clonotypes and omits some of them. The repertoire has about 200,000 clones, more than 70% of them found once; the top ten carry 1.5% to 2%. The sample was peripheral blood. These receptors were collected from a man between 18 and 35 years old with active or convalescent COVID-19.

This chain uses TRBV6-1 with TRBJ2-7; TRBD2 matches at 7 bases. Germline loops: CDR1 MNHNS, CDR2 SASEGT. Germline trimming cut 1 base from V and 0 bases from J; bases unmatched to any gene: 6. The CDR3 is 16 amino acids. CDR3: CASSEGFGGYSYEQYF. The CDR3 DNA follows: TGTGCCAGCAGTGAAGGTTTCGGGGGGTACTCCTACGAGCAGTACTTC.

This clone was recorded only once. This rearrangement joins TRBV27 to TRBJ1-6; 12 bases are shared with TRBD1. V lost 4 bases, J lost 8 bases, and 9 bases stayed unmatched. This CDR3 contains 17 residues. Germline V gives CDR1 MNHEY, CDR2 SMNVEV (reference sequence). The CDR3 spells CASSSSGTGGDYSPLHF. The CDR3 region has the DNA TGTGCCAGCAGTTCATCCGGGACAGGGGGCGATTATTCACCCCTCCACTTT.

The J gene is TRBJ2-5, the V gene TRBV7-2; maybe TRBD1 (6 bases). The germline CDR1 and CDR2 sequences are SGHTA and FQGNSA. The CDR3 sequence is 15 residues long. Trimming pared 1 base from V and 5 bases from J, leaving 14 bases between. The CDR3 spells CASSLDPGAVETQYF. CDR3 DNA: TGTGCCAGCAGCTTAGACCCAGGGGCTGTCGAGACCCAGTACTTC.

The chain has TRBV19 and TRBJ2-2, with D maybe TRBD1 (5 bases). The CDR3 length is 13 residues. Per the germline V gene, CDR1 is LNHDA and CDR2 is SQIVND (reference sequence). Trimming took off 11 bases at V and 4 bases at J, with 14 bases between the two ends. CDR3: CASTAGITGELFF. The CDR3 DNA is TGTGCCTCGACAGCAGGGATCACCGGGGAGCTGTTTTTT.

The genes are TRBV7-2 and TRBJ1-6, with a weak D call TRBD1 (6 bases). From germline, CDR1 is SGHTA and CDR2 FQGNSA. V was clipped by 5 bases and J by 8 bases, with 13 bases between them. This CDR3 comprises 14 residues. CDR3 in amino acids: CASSTGSGDSPLHF. In DNA form, the CDR3 reads TGTGCCAGCAGCACAGGGTCGGGCGATTCACCCCTCCACTTT.

This chain links TRBV6-5 with TRBJ2-7; 7 nucleotides align to TRBD1. V lost 0 bases, J lost 5 bases, and 7 bases stayed unmatched. Germline assignment: CDR1 MNHEY and CDR2 SVGAGI. The CDR3 extends over 15 amino acids. The CDR3 region has the DNA TGTGCCAGCAGTTACTCGAACAGGGGTGGACACGAGCAGTACTTC. Translation gives CASSYSNRGGHEQYF.

The CDR3 DNA sequence: TGTGCCAGCAGTTTAGGCAGGGTTCAGCCCCAGCATTTT. Its protein product is CASSLGRVQPQHF. The chain has TRBV27 and TRBJ1-5; D might be TRBD1 (5 bases). Trimming removed 2 bases from V and 6 bases from J, with 8 bases in between. Germline-derived CDR1 and CDR2 are MNHEY and SMNVEV (reference sequence). The CDR3 spans 13 residues.

The rearrangement uses TRBV6-5 and TRBJ1-2; D remains ambiguous. CDR1 and CDR2 from the germline V gene are MNHEY and SVGAGI. CDR3 length: 14 residues. Trimming removed 6 bases from V and 4 bases from J, with 15 bases in between. CDR3 DNA: TGTGCCAGCAGCCAATCAGGAGGGCGCTATGGCTACACCTTC. This gives the protein CASSQSGGRYGYTF.

This chain uses TRBV10-3 with TRBJ2-3, with 10 nucleotides matching TRBD2. Losses at the gene ends were 0 bases for V and 3 bases for J; bases not matched to a gene: 6. CDR3 size: 17 residues. Germline V gives CDR1 ENHRY, CDR2 SYGVKD. DNA of the CDR3: TGTGCCATCAGTGAGTCGTTAGCGGGAGGTCTTACAGATACGCAGTATTTT. Translated, it gives CAISESLAGGLTDTQYF.

The chain links TRBV7-8 to TRBJ1-5; no definite D call. Germline V gene data show CDR1 as SGHVS and CDR2 as FQNEAQ. V gave up 3 bases and J gave up 7 bases, with 10 bases separating them. The CDR3 length is 13 residues. As DNA, the CDR3 is TGTGCCAGCAGCTTCGGTGGAGGACAGCCCCAGCATTTT. Protein: CASSFGGGQPQHF.

The rearrangement uses TRBV4-2 and TRBJ2-2; 9 bases match TRBD1. The junction had 7 bases not matched to a gene; V was cut back by 6 bases and J by 5 bases. This CDR3 has 15 amino acids. CDR1 LGHNA and CDR2 YNFKEQ come from the germline V gene. The CDR3 nucleotides read TGTGCCAGCAGATCGGACAGGGGTTTTACCGGGGAGCTGTTTTTT. It translates to CASRSDRGFTGELFF.

The CDR3, as DNA: TGCAGCACGGGGGGGACTAGTTCTGGCTACACCTTC. Amino acids: CSTGGTSSGYTF. The chain carries TRBV29-1 and TRBJ1-2, with D possibly being TRBD1 (5 bases). Germline V gives CDR1 SQVTM, CDR2 ANQGSEA. The CDR3 runs 12 residues. With 8 bases removed from V and 7 bases from J, the gap between germline ends came to 17 bases.

The chain has TRBV7-2 and TRBJ2-7; 7 positions agree with TRBD1. The junction had 7 bases not matched to a gene; V was cut back by 5 bases and J by 0 bases. CDR1 is SGHTA and CDR2 is FQGNSA in the germline V gene. This CDR3 has 15 residues. The CDR3 is CASSETGTDSYEQYF. The CDR3 nucleotides are TGTGCCAGCAGCGAAACCGGGACAGACTCCTACGAGCAGTACTTC.